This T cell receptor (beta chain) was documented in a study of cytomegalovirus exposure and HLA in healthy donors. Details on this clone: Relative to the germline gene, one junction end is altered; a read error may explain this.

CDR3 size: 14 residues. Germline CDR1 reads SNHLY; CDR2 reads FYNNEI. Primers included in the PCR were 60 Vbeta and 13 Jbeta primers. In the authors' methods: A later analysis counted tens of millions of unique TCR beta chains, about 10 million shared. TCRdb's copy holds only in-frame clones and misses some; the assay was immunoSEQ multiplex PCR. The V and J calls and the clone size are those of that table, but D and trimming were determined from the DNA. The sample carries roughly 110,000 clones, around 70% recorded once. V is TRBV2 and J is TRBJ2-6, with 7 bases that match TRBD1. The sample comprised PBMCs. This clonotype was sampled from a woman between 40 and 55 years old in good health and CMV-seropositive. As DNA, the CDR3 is TGTGCCAGCAGTGAAAGGGCAGGGGGCAACGTCCTGACTTTC. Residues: CASSERAGGNVLTF.